The clone carrying this TCR beta chain was seen a handful of times. How the authors handled the data: Reference gene primers were amplified, and this amplification served to estimate nucleated cell counts. Only in-frame clones appear in the TCRdb table, and some are missing; sequencing was by immunoSEQ multiplex PCR. Clone size and the V and J calls come from that table; the DNA yielded D and trimming. The sample has about 99,000 clones; 70% to 90% are singletons. This specimen belongs to a study of blood T cell repertoires in COVID-19. Deletions cut 8 bases from V and 6 bases from J, with 20 bases between. Germline CDR1 MRHNA, CDR2 SNTAGT. The CDR3 runs 15 residues.

This chain uses TRBV6-4 with TRBJ2-1; a possible D gene is TRBD1 (6 bases). The sequenced sample was peripheral blood. The clonotype was recovered from a man between 50 and 59 years old in a cohort sampled during active COVID-19. DNA for the CDR3: TGTGCCAGCTGCCGGTGGACAGTGGGCCTCAATGAGCAGTTCTTC. It codes for CASCRWTVGLNEQFF.